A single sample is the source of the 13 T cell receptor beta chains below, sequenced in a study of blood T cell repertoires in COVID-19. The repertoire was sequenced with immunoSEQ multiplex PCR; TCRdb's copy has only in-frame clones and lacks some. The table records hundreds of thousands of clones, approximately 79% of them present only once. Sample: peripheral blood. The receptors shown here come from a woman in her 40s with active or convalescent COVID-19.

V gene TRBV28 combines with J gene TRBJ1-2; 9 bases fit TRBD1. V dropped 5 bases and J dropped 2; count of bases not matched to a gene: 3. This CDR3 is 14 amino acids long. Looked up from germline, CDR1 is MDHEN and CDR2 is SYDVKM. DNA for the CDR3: TGTGCCAGCAGTCCTGGGACAGGGAACTATGGCTACACCTTC. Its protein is CASSPGTGNYGYTF.

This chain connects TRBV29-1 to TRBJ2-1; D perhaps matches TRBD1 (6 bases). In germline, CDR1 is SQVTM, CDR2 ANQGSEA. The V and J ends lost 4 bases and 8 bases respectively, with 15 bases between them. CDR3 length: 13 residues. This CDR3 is CSVARGVIDEQFF. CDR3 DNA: TGCAGCGTTGCCAGGGGCGTAATCGATGAGCAGTTCTTC.

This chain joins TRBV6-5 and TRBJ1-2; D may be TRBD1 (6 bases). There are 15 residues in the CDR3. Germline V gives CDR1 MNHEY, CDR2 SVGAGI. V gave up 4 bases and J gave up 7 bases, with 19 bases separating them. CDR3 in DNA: TGTGCCAGCAGTTCTCCAGGGAGGGGGGTTGGTGGCTACACCTTC. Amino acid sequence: CASSSPGRGVGGYTF.

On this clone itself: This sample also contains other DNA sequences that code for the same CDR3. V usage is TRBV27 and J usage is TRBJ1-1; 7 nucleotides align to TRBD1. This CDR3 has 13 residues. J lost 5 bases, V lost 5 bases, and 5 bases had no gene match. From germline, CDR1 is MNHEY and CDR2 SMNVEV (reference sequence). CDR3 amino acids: CASSDRVRTEAFF. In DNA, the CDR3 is TGTGCCAGCAGTGACAGGGTACGTACTGAAGCTTTCTTT.

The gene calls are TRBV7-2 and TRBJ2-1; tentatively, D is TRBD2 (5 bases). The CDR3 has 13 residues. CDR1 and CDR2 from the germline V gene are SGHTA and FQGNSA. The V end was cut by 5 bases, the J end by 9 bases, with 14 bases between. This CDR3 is CASSPWTGSEQFF. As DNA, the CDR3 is TGTGCCAGCAGCCCCTGGACTGGGAGTGAGCAGTTCTTC.

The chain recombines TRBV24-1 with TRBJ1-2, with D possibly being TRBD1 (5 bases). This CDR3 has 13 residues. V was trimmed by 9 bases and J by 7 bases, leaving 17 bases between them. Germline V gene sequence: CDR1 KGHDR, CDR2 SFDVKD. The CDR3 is CATSFAGLSGYTF. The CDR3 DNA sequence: TGTGCCACCTCCTTTGCAGGGTTGTCTGGCTACACCTTC.

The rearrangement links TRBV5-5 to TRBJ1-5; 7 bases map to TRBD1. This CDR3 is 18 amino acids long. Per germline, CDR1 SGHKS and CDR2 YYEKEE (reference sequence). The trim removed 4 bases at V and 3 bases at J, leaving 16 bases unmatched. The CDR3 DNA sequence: TGTGCCAGCAGCCGTCATAGATACCAGGGGGGAGACAATCAGCCCCAGCATTTT. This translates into CASSRHRYQGGDNQPQHF.

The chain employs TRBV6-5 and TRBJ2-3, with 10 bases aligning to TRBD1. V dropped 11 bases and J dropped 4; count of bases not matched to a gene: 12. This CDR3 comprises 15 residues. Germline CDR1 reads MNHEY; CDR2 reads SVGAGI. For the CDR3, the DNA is TGTGCCGGGGACGCCGGGACAGGGGCCCCAGATACGCAGTATTTT. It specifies CAGDAGTGAPDTQYF.

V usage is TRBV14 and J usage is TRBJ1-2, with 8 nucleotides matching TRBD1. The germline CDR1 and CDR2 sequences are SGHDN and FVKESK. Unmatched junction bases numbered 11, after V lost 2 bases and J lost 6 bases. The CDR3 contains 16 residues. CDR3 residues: CASSQLDRGELDGYTF. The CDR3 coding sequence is TGTGCCAGCAGCCAACTCGACAGGGGCGAACTGGATGGCTACACCTTC. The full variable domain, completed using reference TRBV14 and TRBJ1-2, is EAGVTQFPSHSVIEKGQTVTLRCDPISGHDNLYWYRRVMGKEIKFLLHFVKESKQDESGMPNNRFLAERTGGTYSTLKVQPAELEDSGVYFCASSQLDRGELDGYTFGSGTRLTVV.

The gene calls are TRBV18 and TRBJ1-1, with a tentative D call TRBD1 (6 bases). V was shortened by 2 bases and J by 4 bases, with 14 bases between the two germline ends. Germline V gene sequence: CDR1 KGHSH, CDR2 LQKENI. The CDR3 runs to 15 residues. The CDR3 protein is CASSPGQGTGTEAFF. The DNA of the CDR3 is TGTGCCAGCTCACCAGGGCAGGGGACGGGCACTGAAGCTTTCTTT.

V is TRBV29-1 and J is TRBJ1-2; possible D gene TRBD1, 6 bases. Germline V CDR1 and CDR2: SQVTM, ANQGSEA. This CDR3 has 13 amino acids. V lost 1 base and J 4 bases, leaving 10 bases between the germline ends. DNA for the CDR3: TGCAGCGTTGAAGGACAGGACTCCTATGGCTACACCTTC. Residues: CSVEGQDSYGYTF. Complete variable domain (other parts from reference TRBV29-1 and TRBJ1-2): SAVISQKPSRDICQRGTSLTIQCQVDSQVTMMFWYRQQPGQSLTLIATANQGSEATYESGFVIDKFPISRPNLTFSTLTVSNMSPEDSSIYLCSVEGQDSYGYTFGSGTRLTVV.

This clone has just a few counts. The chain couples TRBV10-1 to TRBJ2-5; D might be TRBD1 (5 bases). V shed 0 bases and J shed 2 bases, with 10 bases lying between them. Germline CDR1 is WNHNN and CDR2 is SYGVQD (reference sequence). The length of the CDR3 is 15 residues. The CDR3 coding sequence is TGCGCCAGCAGTGAGTCGGGATCAGGGCAAGAGACCCAGTACTTC. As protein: CASSESGSGQETQYF.

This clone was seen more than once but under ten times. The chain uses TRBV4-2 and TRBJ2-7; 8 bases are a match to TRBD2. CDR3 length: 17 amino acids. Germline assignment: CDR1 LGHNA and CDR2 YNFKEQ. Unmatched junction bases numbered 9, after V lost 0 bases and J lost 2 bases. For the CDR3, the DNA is TGTGCCAGCAGCCAAGACAGGGAGGGGACTAGAACCTACGAGCAGTACTTC. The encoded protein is CASSQDREGTRTYEQYF.